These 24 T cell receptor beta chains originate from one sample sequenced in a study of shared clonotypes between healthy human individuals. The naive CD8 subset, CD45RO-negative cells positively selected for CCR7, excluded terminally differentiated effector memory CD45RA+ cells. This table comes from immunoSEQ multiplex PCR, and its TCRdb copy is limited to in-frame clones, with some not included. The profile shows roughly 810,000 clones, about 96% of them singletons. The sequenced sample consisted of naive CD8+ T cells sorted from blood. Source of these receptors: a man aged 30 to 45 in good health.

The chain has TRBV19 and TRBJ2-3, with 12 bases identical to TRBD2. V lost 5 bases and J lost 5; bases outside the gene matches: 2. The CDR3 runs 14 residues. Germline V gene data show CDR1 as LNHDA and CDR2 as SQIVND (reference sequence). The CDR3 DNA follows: TGTGCCAGTAGTCCGACTAGCGGGAGAGATACGCAGTATTTT. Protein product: CASSPTSGRDTQYF. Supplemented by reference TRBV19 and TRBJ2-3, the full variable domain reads DGGITQSPKYLFRKEGQNVTLSCEQNLNHDAMYWYRQDPGQGLRLIYYSQIVNDFQKGDIAEGYSVSREKKESFPLTVTSAQKNPTAFYLCASSPTSGRDTQYFGPGTRLTVL.

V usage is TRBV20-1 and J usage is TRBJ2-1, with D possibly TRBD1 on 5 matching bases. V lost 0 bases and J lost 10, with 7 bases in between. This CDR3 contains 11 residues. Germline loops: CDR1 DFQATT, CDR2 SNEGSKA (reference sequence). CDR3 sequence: CSARDRQEQFF. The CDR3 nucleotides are TGCAGTGCTAGAGATCGACAGGAGCAGTTCTTC.

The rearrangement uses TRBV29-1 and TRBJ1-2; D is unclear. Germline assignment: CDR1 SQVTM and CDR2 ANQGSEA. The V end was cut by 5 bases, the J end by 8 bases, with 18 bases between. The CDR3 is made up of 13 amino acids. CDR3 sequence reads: CSVIYATLGGYTF. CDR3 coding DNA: TGCAGCGTTATATACGCGACCTTGGGGGGCTACACCTTC.

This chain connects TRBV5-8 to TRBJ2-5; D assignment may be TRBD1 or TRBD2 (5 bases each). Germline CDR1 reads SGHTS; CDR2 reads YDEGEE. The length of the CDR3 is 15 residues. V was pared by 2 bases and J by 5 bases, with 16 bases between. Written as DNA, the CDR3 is TGTGCCAGCAGCTTTTATAGGGGCGGGCCCGAGACCCAGTACTTC. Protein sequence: CASSFYRGGPETQYF.

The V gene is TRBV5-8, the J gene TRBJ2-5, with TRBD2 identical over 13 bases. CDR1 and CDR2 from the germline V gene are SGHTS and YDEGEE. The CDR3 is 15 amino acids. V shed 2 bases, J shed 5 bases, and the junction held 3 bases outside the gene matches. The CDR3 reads CASSLGLAGDETQYF. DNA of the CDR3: TGTGCCAGCAGCTTAGGACTAGCGGGAGACGAGACCCAGTACTTC.

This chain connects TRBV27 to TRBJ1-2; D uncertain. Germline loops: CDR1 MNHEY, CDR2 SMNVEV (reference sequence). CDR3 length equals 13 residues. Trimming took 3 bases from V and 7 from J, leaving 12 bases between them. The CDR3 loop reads CASSFTAGIGYTF. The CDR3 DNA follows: TGTGCCAGCAGTTTCACAGCCGGGATTGGCTACACCTTC.

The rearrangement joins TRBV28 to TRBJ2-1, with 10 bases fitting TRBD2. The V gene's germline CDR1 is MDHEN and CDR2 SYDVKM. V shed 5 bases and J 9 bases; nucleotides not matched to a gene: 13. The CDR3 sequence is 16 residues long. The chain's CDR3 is CASSPHWSGRVGEQFF. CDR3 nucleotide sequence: TGTGCCAGCAGTCCCCACTGGAGCGGGAGGGTGGGTGAGCAGTTCTTC.

CDR3 in DNA: TGTGCCAGCAGCTTAGGGCCAGAGAAAAACTATGGCTACACCTTC. Its translation: CASSLGPEKNYGYTF. This rearrangement joins TRBV11-2 to TRBJ1-2; D unclear. Germline V gene sequence: CDR1 SGHAT, CDR2 FQNNGV. The CDR3 length is 15 residues. The V end lost 1 base, the J end lost 2 bases, and 11 bases lay between the germline ends.

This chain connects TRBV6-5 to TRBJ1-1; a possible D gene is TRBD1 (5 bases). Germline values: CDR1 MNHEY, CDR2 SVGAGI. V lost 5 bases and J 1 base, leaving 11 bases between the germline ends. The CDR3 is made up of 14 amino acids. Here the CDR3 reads CASSLTGRNTEAFF. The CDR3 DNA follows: TGTGCCAGCAGTCTAACAGGACGGAACACTGAAGCTTTCTTT.

For the CDR3, the DNA is TGTGCCAGCAGTAGGGACTCTTGGGGGGACGAGCAGTACTTC. It is translated as CASSRDSWGDEQYF. The chain uses TRBV7-9 and TRBJ2-7; D might be TRBD2 (6 bases). This CDR3 comprises 14 residues. CDR1 SEHNR and CDR2 FQNEAQ come from the germline V gene (reference sequence). V shed 6 bases and J shed 5 bases, with 17 bases lying between them.

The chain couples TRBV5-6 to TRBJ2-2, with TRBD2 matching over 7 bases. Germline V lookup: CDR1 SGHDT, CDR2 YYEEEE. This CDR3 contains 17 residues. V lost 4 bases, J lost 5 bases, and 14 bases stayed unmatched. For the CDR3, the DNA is TGTGCCAGCAGCCCAGACCTGGCGGGAGTAGGGACCGGGGAGCTGTTTTTT. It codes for CASSPDLAGVGTGELFF.

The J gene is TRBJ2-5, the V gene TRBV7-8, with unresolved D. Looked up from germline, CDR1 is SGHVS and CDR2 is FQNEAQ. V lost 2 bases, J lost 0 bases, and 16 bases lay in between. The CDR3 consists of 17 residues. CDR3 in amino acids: CASSLSVQRSYQETQYF. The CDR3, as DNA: TGTGCCAGCAGCTTATCGGTCCAGCGCTCCTACCAAGAGACCCAGTACTTC.

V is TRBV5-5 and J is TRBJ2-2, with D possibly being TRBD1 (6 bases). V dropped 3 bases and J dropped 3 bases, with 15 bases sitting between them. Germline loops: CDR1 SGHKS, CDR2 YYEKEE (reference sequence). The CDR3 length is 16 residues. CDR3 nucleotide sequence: TGTGCCAGCAGCTGGGGGCTGTACGGGGACACCGGGGAGCTGTTTTTT. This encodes CASSWGLYGDTGELFF.

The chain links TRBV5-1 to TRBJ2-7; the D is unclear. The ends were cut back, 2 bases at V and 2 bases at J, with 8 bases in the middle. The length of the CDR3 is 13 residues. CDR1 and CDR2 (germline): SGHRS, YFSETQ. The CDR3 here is CASSFSDTYEQYF. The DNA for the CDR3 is TGCGCCAGCAGCTTTTCGGATACCTACGAGCAGTACTTC. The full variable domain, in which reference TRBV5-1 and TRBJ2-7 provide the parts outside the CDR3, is KAGVTQTPRYLIKTRGQQVTLSCSPISGHRSVSWYQQTPGQGLQFLFEYFSETQRNKGNFPGRFSGRQFSNSRSEMNVSTLELGDSALYLCASSFSDTYEQYFGPGTRLTVT.

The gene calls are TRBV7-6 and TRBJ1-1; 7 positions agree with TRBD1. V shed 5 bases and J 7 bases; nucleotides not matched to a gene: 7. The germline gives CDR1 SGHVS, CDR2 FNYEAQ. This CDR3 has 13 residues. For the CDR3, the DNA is TGTGCCAGCAGCAAGACAGGGACGGTTGAAGCTTTCTTT. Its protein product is CASSKTGTVEAFF.

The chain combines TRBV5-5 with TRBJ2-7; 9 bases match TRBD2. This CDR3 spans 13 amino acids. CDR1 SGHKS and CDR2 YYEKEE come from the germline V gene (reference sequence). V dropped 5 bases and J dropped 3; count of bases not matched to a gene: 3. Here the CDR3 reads CASSNSGSYEQYF. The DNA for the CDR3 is TGTGCCAGCAGTAATAGCGGGAGCTACGAGCAGTACTTC.

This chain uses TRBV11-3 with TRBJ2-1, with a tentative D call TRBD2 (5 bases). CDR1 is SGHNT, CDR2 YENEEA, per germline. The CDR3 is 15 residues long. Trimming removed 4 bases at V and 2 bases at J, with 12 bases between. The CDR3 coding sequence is TGTGCCAGCAGCTCCTCCGCCGGGGCCTACAATGAGCAGTTCTTC. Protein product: CASSSSAGAYNEQFF.

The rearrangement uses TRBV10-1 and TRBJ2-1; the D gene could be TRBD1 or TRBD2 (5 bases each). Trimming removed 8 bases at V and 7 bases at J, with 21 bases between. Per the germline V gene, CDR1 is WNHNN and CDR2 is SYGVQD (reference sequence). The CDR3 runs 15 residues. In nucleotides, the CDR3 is TGCGCCAGCGGGCCCGGGGCGGCAGGCGGGAATGAGCAGTTCTTC. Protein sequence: CASGPGAAGGNEQFF.

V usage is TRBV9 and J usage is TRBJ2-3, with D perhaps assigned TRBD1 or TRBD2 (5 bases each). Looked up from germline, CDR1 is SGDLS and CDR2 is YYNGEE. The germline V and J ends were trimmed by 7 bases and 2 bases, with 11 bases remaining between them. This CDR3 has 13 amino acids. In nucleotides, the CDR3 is TGTGCCAGCCAATCGGGGCTCACAGATACGCAGTATTTT. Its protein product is CASQSGLTDTQYF.

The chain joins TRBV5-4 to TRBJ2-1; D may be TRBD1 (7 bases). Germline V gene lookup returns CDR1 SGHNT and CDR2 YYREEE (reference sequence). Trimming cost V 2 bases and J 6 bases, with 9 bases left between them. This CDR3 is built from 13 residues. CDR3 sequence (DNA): TGTGCCAGCAGCTTCCAGGGGGGCAATGAGCAGTTCTTC. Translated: CASSFQGGNEQFF.

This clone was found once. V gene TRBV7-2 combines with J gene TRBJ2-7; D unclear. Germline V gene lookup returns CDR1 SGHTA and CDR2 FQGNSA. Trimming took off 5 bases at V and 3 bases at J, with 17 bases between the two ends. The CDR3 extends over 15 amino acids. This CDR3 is CASSIRWALGYEQYF. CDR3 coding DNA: TGTGCCAGCAGCATCAGGTGGGCCTTGGGCTACGAGCAGTACTTC. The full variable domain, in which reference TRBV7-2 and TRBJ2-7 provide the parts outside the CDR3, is GAGVSQSPSNKVTEKGKDVELRCDPISGHTALYWYRQSLGQGLEFLIYFQGNSAPDKSGLPSDRFSAERTGGSVSTLTIQRTQQEDSAVYLCASSIRWALGYEQYFGPGTRLTVT.

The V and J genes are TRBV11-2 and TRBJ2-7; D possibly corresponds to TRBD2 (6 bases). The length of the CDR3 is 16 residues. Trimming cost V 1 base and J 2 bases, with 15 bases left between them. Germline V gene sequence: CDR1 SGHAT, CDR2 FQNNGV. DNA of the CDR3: TGTGCCAGCAGCTTAGCAGGGAGGACAATGACCTACGAGCAGTACTTC. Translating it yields CASSLAGRTMTYEQYF.

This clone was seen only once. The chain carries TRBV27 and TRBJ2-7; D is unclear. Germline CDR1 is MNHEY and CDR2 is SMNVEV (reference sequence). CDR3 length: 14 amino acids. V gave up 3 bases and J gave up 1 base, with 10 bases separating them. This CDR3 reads CASSLAPRSYEQYF. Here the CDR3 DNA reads TGTGCCAGCAGTTTGGCACCTCGTTCCTACGAGCAGTACTTC.

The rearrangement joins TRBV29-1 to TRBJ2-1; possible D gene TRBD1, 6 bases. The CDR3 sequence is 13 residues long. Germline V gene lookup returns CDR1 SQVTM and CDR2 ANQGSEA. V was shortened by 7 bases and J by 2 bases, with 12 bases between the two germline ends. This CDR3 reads CSAGVPTYNEQFF. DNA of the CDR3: TGCAGCGCAGGGGTGCCAACCTACAATGAGCAGTTCTTC.